The sequence of this T cell receptor (beta chain) was determined in a study of radiation and T cells in renal cell carcinoma. Turning to this clone: Its antigen is unknown.

Whole-study results and caveats: No pretreatment tumor biopsies were available for baseline clonotypes. Top tumor clonotypes rose in blood 2 weeks post-radiation, then contracted.

The time point denotes: blood 4 weeks post-SBRT, at nephrectomy. Treatment meaning: 15 Gy SBRT to primary tumor, nephrectomy 4 weeks later. Nephrectomy followed 15 Gy stereotactic body radiation by 4 weeks. Blood was sampled at baseline, 2 weeks and 4 weeks after SBRT. This CDR3 spans 13 amino acids. V dropped 0 bases and J dropped 8 bases, with 10 bases sitting between them. Germline CDR1 MNHEY, CDR2 SMNVEV (reference sequence). The protocol was immunoSEQ multiplex PCR, while the TCRdb copy is restricted to in-frame clones and leaves out a portion. The sample has some 80,000 clones; less than 85% are singletons.

The sequence was collected from a woman aged 55-69 years with renal cell carcinoma. The rearrangement links TRBV27 to TRBJ1-2; the D is unclear. The sample was blood, taken from a patient whose treatment included radiotherapy and nephrectomy. The CDR3 DNA sequence: TGTGCCAGCAGTTTATCACAGAGCTTGGGCTACACCTTC. It is translated as CASSLSQSLGYTF.